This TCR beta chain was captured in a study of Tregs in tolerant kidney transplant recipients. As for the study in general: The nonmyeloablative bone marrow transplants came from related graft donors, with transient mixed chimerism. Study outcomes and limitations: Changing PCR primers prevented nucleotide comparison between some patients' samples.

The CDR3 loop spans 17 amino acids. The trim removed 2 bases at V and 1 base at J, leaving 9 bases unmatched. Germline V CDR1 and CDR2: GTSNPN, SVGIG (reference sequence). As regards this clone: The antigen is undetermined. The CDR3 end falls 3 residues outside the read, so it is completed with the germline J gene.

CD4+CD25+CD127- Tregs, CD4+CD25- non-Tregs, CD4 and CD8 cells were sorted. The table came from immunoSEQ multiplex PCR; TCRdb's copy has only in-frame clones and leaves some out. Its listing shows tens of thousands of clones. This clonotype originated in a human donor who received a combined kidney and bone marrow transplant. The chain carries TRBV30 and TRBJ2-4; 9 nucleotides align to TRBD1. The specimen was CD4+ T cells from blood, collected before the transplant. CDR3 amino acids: CAWSSGTGIWAKNIQYF. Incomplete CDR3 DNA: TGTGCCTGGAGTTCCGGGACAGGGATCTGGGCCAAAAACATT.